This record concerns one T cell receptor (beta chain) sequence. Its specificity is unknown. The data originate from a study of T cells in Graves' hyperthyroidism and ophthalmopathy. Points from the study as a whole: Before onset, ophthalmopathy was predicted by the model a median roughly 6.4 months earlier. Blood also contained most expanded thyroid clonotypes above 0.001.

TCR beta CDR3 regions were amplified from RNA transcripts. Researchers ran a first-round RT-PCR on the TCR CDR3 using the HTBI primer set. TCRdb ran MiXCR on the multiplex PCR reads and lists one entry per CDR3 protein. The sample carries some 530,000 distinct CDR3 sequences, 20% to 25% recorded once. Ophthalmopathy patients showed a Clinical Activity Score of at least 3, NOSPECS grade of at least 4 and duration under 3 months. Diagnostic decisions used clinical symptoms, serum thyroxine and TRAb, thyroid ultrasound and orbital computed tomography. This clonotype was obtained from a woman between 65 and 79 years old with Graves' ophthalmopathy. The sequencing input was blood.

This CDR3 is CASSLASTLTGELFF. CDR3 sequence (DNA): TGCGCCAGCAGCTTGGCCTCTACACTGACCGGGGAGCTGTTTTTT. The J gene is TRBJ2-2, the V gene TRBV5-1, with D unclear. The ends were cut back, 0 bases at V and 5 bases at J, with 11 bases in the middle. Germline CDR1 SGHRS, CDR2 YFSETQ. This CDR3 has 15 amino acids.